The clone carrying this TCR beta chain was recorded once. This record comes from a study of blood T cell repertoires in COVID-19. Trimming took off 4 bases at V and 1 base at J, with 15 bases between the two ends. The length of the CDR3 is 17 residues. From germline, CDR1 is SGHRS and CDR2 YFSETQ. Authors' methods: Reference gene primers were amplified, and this amplification served to estimate nucleated cell counts. Clones were read by immunoSEQ multiplex PCR, and TCRdb kept only the in-frame ones, dropping some. V and J calls and clone size come straight from that table; D and trimming were deduced from the DNA. This table has fewer than 400,000 clones, 75% to 90% appearing once. Assignment of participants to cohorts was predicated upon participant-reported clinical history.

The chain employs TRBV5-1 and TRBJ2-6; D not resolved. The receptor was derived from a man aged 25 to 40 who had recovered from COVID-19. What was sequenced was PBMCs or T cells enriched from blood (not recorded which). The CDR3 nucleotides are TGCGCCAGCAGCCTCGCTCTAGAGGTATCTGGGGCCAACGTCCTGACTTTC. As protein: CASSLALEVSGANVLTF. Filled out from reference TRBV5-1 and TRBJ2-6, the complete variable domain reads KAGVTQTPRYLIKTRGQQVTLSCSPISGHRSVSWYQQTPGQGLQFLFEYFSETQRNKGNFPGRFSGRQFSNSRSEMNVSTLELGDSALYLCASSLALEVSGANVLTFGAGSRLTVL.